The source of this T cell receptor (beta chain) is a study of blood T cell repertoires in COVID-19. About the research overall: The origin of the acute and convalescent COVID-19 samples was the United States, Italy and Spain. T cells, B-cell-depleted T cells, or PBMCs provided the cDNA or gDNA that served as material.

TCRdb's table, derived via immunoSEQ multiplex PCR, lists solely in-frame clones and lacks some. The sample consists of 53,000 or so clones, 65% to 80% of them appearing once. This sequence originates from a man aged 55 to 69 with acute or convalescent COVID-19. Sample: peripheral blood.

The CDR3 region is CASSGQSTDTQYF. CDR3 DNA: TGTGCCAGCTCAGGACAGAGCACAGATACGCAGTATTTT. The chain is built from TRBV18 and TRBJ2-3, with D maybe TRBD1 (6 bases). CDR3 size: 13 residues. Germline V gene sequence: CDR1 KGHSH, CDR2 LQKENI. The ends were cut back, 5 bases at V and 0 bases at J, with 6 bases in the middle. Using reference TRBV18 and TRBJ2-3 for the parts outside the CDR3, the full variable domain is NAGVMQNPRHLVRRRGQEARLRCSPMKGHSHVYWYRQLPEEGLKFMVYLQKENIIDESGMPKERFSAEFPKEGPSILRIQQVVRGDSAAYFCASSGQSTDTQYFGPGTRLTVL.